This T cell receptor beta chain was obtained from a study of blood T cell repertoires in COVID-19. About the research overall: The samples span acute and convalescent COVID-19 from the United States, Italy and Spain.

Measured with immunoSEQ multiplex PCR; TCRdb has only the in-frame clones, and not every one. The sample shows some 250,000 clones, 70% to 85% of them seen only once. Individuals drawn from some 25 US areas were about 18 to 95 years old. Donors were grouped by their self-reported clinical history. Resolution of symptoms, clearance, or two negative PCRs was present in recovered Cohort 3 donors. To note about this clone: In the same sample, other DNA sequences code for this CDR3.

The sequenced sample was PBMCs or T cells enriched from blood (not recorded which). The TCR originated in a man aged 40-49 years who had recovered from COVID-19.

The CDR3 coding sequence is TGTGCCAGCTCACCCGACAGGGGCGACGAAAAACTGTTTTTT. It encodes CASSPDRGDEKLFF. The chain employs TRBV18 and TRBJ1-4; 8 bases fit TRBD1. This CDR3 is built from 14 residues. Trimming took 3 bases from V and 8 from J; bases not matched to a gene: 5. Germline V gene sequence: CDR1 KGHSH, CDR2 LQKENI.